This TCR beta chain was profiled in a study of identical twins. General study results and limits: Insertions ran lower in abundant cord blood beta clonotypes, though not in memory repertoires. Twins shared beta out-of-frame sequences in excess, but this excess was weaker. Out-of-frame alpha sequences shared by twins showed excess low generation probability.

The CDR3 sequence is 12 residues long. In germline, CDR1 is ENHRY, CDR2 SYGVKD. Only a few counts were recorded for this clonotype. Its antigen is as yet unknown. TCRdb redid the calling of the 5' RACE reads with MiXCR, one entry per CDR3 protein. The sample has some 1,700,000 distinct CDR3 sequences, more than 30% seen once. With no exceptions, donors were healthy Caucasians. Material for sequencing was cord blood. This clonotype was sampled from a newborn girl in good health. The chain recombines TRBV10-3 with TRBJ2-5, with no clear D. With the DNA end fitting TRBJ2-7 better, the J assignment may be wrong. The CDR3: CAISEYDYEQYF. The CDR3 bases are TGTGCCATCAGTGAGTATGACTACGAGCAGTACTTC.